A single sample is the source of the 13 T cell receptor beta chains below, sequenced in a study of T-cell memory formation after mild COVID-19. TCRdb analysed the 5' RACE reads with MiXCR anew, one entry per CDR3 protein. The sample includes about 440,000 distinct CDR3 sequences, 15% to 25% seen only once; the top ten take 7.5% to 10%. Sequencing was performed on PBMCs or a T cell subset sorted from them (not recorded which). The source of these receptors is an adult woman who had mild COVID-19 (a few samples of this study predate the infection). Cell type and time point are not known.

This clonotype was seen only a few times. This chain joins TRBV4-1 and TRBJ1-2, with 9 bases that match TRBD1. The J segment lost 2 bases and the V segment lost 0 bases, leaving 7 bases of the junction unmatched. CDR3 length: 17 amino acids. Germline values: CDR1 MGHRA, CDR2 YSYEKL. DNA for the CDR3: TGCGCCAGCAGCCAAGATCCGGGACAGGGATCAAACTATGGCTACACCTTC. Amino acids: CASSQDPGQGSNYGYTF.

V gene TRBV4-3 combines with J gene TRBJ2-7; the match to TRBD2 covers 12 bases. V lost 3 bases, J lost 4 bases, and 4 bases stayed unmatched. This CDR3 has 15 amino acids. Germline values: CDR1 LGHNA, CDR2 YSLEER. The DNA of the CDR3 is TGCGCCAGCAGCCAGGCGCTAGCGGGAGGGTACGAGCAGTACTTC. Translating it yields CASSQALAGGYEQYF.

V and J are TRBV28 and TRBJ1-5, with a possible D match to TRBD1 (5 bases). V was cut by 3 bases and J by 0 bases, with 15 bases left in between. This CDR3 has 17 amino acids. Germline V lookup: CDR1 MDHEN, CDR2 SYDVKM. The CDR3 nucleotides read TGTGCCAGCAGTTTCAGGGTTGGGGTATATAGCAATCAGCCCCAGCATTTT. Protein product: CASSFRVGVYSNQPQHF.

CDR3 bases: TGTGCCAGCAGCTTGTTGGGGGCGAACACCGGGGAGCTGTTTTTT. Its protein is CASSLLGANTGELFF. The genes are TRBV5-5 and TRBJ2-2; D could derive from TRBD1 or TRBD2 (5 bases each). The CDR3 loop spans 15 amino acids. CDR1 and CDR2 (germline): SGHKS, YYEKEE (reference sequence). Trimming removed 1 base from V and 0 bases from J, with 7 bases in between. Combining the CDR3 with reference TRBV5-5 and TRBJ2-2 gives the whole variable domain DAGVTQSPTHLIKTRGQQVTLRCSPISGHKSVSWYQQVLGQGPQFIFQYYEKEERGRGNFPDRFSARQFPNYSSELNVNALLLGDSALYLCASSLLGANTGELFFGEGSRLTVL.

This chain links TRBV29-1 with TRBJ2-5; D perhaps matches TRBD1 (6 bases). Per the germline V gene, CDR1 is SQVTM and CDR2 is ANQGSEA. This CDR3 contains 13 residues. Trimming stripped 3 bases from V and 1 base from J, with 9 bases between. This CDR3 is CSVDEDSQETQYF. The CDR3 DNA reads as TGCAGCGTTGATGAGGACAGCCAAGAGACCCAGTACTTC. Based on the CDR3 plus reference TRBV29-1 and TRBJ2-5, the full variable domain is SAVISQKPSRDICQRGTSLTIQCQVDSQVTMMFWYRQQPGQSLTLIATANQGSEATYESGFVIDKFPISRPNLTFSTLTVSNMSPEDSSIYLCSVDEDSQETQYFGPGTRLLVL.

J is TRBJ1-5 and V is TRBV20-1; 9 bases match TRBD1. This CDR3 contains 14 residues. With 3 bases clipped from V and 6 bases from J, the junction kept 6 bases outside the gene matches. Germline V gene data show CDR1 as DFQATT and CDR2 as SNEGSKA (reference sequence). The CDR3 protein is CSARQQGAGQPQHF. The CDR3 region has the DNA TGCAGTGCTAGGCAACAGGGGGCGGGTCAGCCCCAGCATTTT.

The CDR3 here is CASSQEHRGANTEAFF. The CDR3 region has the DNA TGTGCCAGCAGCCAAGAACATAGGGGCGCGAACACTGAAGCTTTCTTT. The chain recombines TRBV4-2 with TRBJ1-1; tentative D call: TRBD1 (5 bases). The germline gives CDR1 LGHNA, CDR2 YNFKEQ. V lost 0 bases to trimming and J lost 1 base, with 12 bases between them. This CDR3 has 16 amino acids.

This clonotype was detected only a few times. J is TRBJ2-7 and V is TRBV2; TRBD2 agrees at 7 bases. CDR3 length: 14 residues. Germline assignment: CDR1 SNHLY and CDR2 FYNNEI. Losses at the gene ends were 5 bases for V and 2 bases for J; bases not matched to a gene: 6. The CDR3 DNA reads TGTGCCAGCAGTCTAGAGCGGGGACCCTACGAGCAGTACTTC. Residues: CASSLERGPYEQYF.

V is TRBV12-3 or TRBV12-4 and J is TRBJ1-5, with 7 nucleotides matching TRBD1. J was trimmed by 3 bases and V by 5 bases; bases with no gene match: 4. This CDR3 region has 14 residues. This CDR3 is CASSRDRHNQPQHF. DNA for the CDR3: TGTGCCAGCAGTCGGGACAGACACAATCAGCCCCAGCATTTT.

The rearrangement uses TRBV7-9 and TRBJ1-5, with a weak D call TRBD1 (5 bases). This CDR3 comprises 14 residues. From germline, CDR1 is SEHNR and CDR2 FQNEAQ (reference sequence). V lost 1 base to trimming and J lost 6 bases, with 10 bases between them. The CDR3 here is CASSLDGAGQPQHF. Here the CDR3 DNA reads TGTGCCAGCAGCTTAGACGGGGCGGGTCAGCCCCAGCATTTT.

The genes are TRBV24-1 and TRBJ2-1; 7 nucleotides match TRBD1. The J segment lost 15 bases and the V segment lost 4 bases, leaving 11 bases of the junction unmatched. Germline CDR1 and CDR2: KGHDR and SFDVKD. CDR3 length: 13 amino acids. The CDR3 DNA reads TGTGCCACCAGTGAGGGGGAGACAGGGACAAGGTTCTTC. It translates to CATSEGETGTRFF.

This clonotype was observed a handful of times. The chain links TRBV6-6 to TRBJ2-1; D is uncertain. The CDR3 totals 13 residues. In germline, CDR1 is MNHNY, CDR2 SVGAGI (reference sequence). The ends were cut back, 7 bases at V and 8 bases at J, with 15 bases in the middle. Here the CDR3 DNA reads TGTGCCAGCAACCACGGGCCAGAACATGAGCAGTTCTTC. Protein product: CASNHGPEHEQFF.

The V gene is TRBV10-2, the J gene TRBJ1-5, with 7 positions matching TRBD1. Trimming cost V 8 bases and J 1 base; bases outside gene matches: 2. The germline CDR1 and CDR2 sequences are WSHSY and SAAADI. The CDR3 loop spans 13 amino acids. The chain's CDR3 is CASQGGSNQPQHF. CDR3 nucleotides: TGCGCCAGCCAGGGGGGGAGCAATCAGCCCCAGCATTTT.